Following are 26 T cell receptor beta chains from one sample sequenced in a study of GPR56 and killer-like receptors on CD4 memory cells. Reanalyzing the reads, TCRdb keeps one entry per CDR3 protein, without DNA. The sample yields about 2,200 distinct CDR3 sequences, of which the top ten take up around 5.2%. Sorting by FACS used killer cell lectin-like receptor and GPR56 expression to define five CD4+ populations. The sequenced sample consisted of memory CD4+ T cells from blood. The receptors stem from a human donor in good health.

Frequency places this clonotype as medium-sized. The V call is TRBV5-6, the J call TRBJ2-3; absent DNA, TCRdb's TRBD1 call cannot be checked. The V gene's germline CDR1 is SGHDT and CDR2 YYEEEE. The CDR3 extends over 15 amino acids. CDR3 amino acids: CASSRQGATTDTQYF.

This chain uses TRBV20-1 with TRBJ1-2; TCRdb's D call, TRBD1, is unchecked because there is no DNA. CDR3 size: 14 residues. Germline V CDR1 and CDR2: DFQATT, SNEGSKA (reference sequence). CDR3 sequence reads: CSASPTGATYGYTF.

The rearrangement joins TRBV2 to TRBJ1-5; without DNA, the TCRdb call of TRBD1 cannot be checked. This CDR3 is built from 14 residues. CDR1 and CDR2 from the germline V gene are SNHLY and FYNNEI. CDR3 sequence reads: CASRRQGSHQPQHF.

This clonotype shows up as medium-sized (0.01 to 0.1%) by frequency. The chain carries TRBV11-3 and TRBJ2-3; TCRdb proposes TRBD2, but this gene call is untestable without DNA. CDR1 and CDR2 from the germline V gene are SGHNT and YENEEA. There are 15 residues in the CDR3. The CDR3 spells CASSLGRGGQDTQYF.

Considering frequency, this clonotype is medium-sized. The chain uses TRBV15 and TRBJ1-1; no DNA is available, so the TRBD1 call from TCRdb remains unchecked. This CDR3 is 12 amino acids long. Per the germline V gene, CDR1 is LNHNV and CDR2 is YYDKDF (reference sequence). The CDR3 sequence: CATTGSIGGAFF.

The rearrangement joins TRBV7-3 to TRBJ2-1; TCRdb returns TRBD2, unconfirmable since there is no DNA. The germline V gene has CDR1 SGHTA and CDR2 FQGTGA. This CDR3 spans 15 amino acids. CDR3 loop: CASSRGGGSNNEQFF. The complete variable domain, with remaining parts taken from reference TRBV7-3 and TRBJ2-1, reads GAGVSQTPSNKVTEKGKYVELRCDPISGHTALYWYRQSLGQGPEFLIYFQGTGAADDSGLPNDRFFAVRPEGSVSTLKIQRTERGDSAVYLCASSRGGGSNNEQFFGPGTRLTVL.

The CDR3 reads CASSLTLAGADTQYF. This chain uses TRBV7-3 with TRBJ2-3; TCRdb picks TRBD1, but there is no DNA to check that call. Looked up from germline, CDR1 is SGHTA and CDR2 is FQGTGA. The CDR3 has 15 amino acids.

The CDR3 region is CASSLGLRNTEAFF. This chain uses TRBV28 with TRBJ1-1. In germline, CDR1 is MDHEN, CDR2 SYDVKM. CDR3 size: 14 residues.

The chain joins TRBV14 to TRBJ2-2; without DNA, the TCRdb call of TRBD2 cannot be checked. The CDR3 is 16 residues long. CDR1 and CDR2 (germline): SGHDN, FVKESK. The CDR3 region is CASSPGLAWDTGELFF.

J is TRBJ1-2 and V is TRBV2; TCRdb picks TRBD1, but there is no DNA to check that call. CDR3 size: 13 residues. Germline V gives CDR1 SNHLY, CDR2 FYNNEI. The CDR3 spells CASSERQVYGYTF.

The V call is TRBV9, the J call TRBJ1-1; TCRdb's assignment of TRBD1 cannot be checked, as there is no DNA. The CDR3 runs 15 residues. Germline CDR1 reads SGDLS; CDR2 reads YYNGEE. The CDR3 region is CASSTGPGTNTEAFF. Using reference TRBV9 and TRBJ1-1 for the parts outside the CDR3, the full variable domain is DSGVTQTPKHLITATGQRVTLRCSPRSGDLSVYWYQQSLDQGLQFLIQYYNGEERAKGNILERFSAQQFPDLHSELNLSSLELGDSALYFCASSTGPGTNTEAFFGQGTRLTVV.

Frequency places this clonotype as large (0.1 to 1%). The V gene is TRBV27, the J gene TRBJ2-2. This CDR3 comprises 15 residues. Per germline, CDR1 MNHEY and CDR2 SMNVEV (reference sequence). CDR3 protein: CASSLQPGNTGELFF.

This clonotype is medium-sized (0.01 to 0.1%) by frequency. CDR3 residues: CASSRSRDQETQYF. This sequence joins TRBV7-2 and TRBJ2-5. CDR1 SGHTA and CDR2 FQGNSA come from the germline V gene. This CDR3 region has 14 residues.

In terms of frequency, this clonotype is medium-sized. V gene TRBV19 combines with J gene TRBJ1-5; no DNA is available, so the TRBD1 call from TCRdb remains unchecked. CDR3 length equals 15 residues. Per germline, CDR1 LNHDA and CDR2 SQIVND (reference sequence). CDR3 in amino acids: CASSGIRVSNQPQHF.

This clonotype shows up as medium-sized by frequency. The chain couples TRBV7-9 to TRBJ2-5; TCRdb reports TRBD1, a call that lacks DNA to check it against. The CDR3 covers 14 residues. CDR1 is SEHNR, CDR2 FQNEAQ, per germline (reference sequence). The CDR3 loop is CASSSTGDQETQYF.

This chain joins TRBV28 and TRBJ1-2; the D gene TCRdb calls, TRBD1, cannot be checked with no DNA. Germline lookup yields CDR1 MDHEN and CDR2 SYDVKM. This CDR3 has 13 residues. The chain's CDR3 is CASRTGTGNGYTF.

Judged by frequency, this clonotype is medium-sized (0.01 to 0.1%). This chain uses TRBV18 with TRBJ2-1. Looked up from germline, CDR1 is KGHSH and CDR2 is LQKENI. The CDR3 sequence is 17 residues long. The CDR3 loop reads CASSPLAGVNSYNEQFF. Supplemented by reference TRBV18 and TRBJ2-1, the full variable domain reads NAGVMQNPRHLVRRRGQEARLRCSPMKGHSHVYWYRQLPEEGLKFMVYLQKENIIDESGMPKERFSAEFPKEGPSILRIQQVVRGDSAAYFCASSPLAGVNSYNEQFFGPGTRLTVL.

The V and J genes are TRBV20-1 and TRBJ2-7; as DNA is missing, the TRBD1 call by TCRdb cannot be tested. The CDR3 totals 15 residues. Germline CDR1 and CDR2: DFQATT and SNEGSKA (reference sequence). The CDR3: CSANPGQGRSYEQYF.

This clonotype is medium-sized by frequency. V gene TRBV18 combines with J gene TRBJ1-5. CDR3 length: 15 residues. CDR1 and CDR2 from the germline V gene are KGHSH and LQKENI. The CDR3 loop reads CASSPNGVLDQPQHF. Full variable domain (missing parts from reference TRBV18 and TRBJ1-5): NAGVMQNPRHLVRRRGQEARLRCSPMKGHSHVYWYRQLPEEGLKFMVYLQKENIIDESGMPKERFSAEFPKEGPSILRIQQVVRGDSAAYFCASSPNGVLDQPQHFGDGTRLSIL.

The chain combines TRBV10-3 with TRBJ2-7; TCRdb names TRBD1, which stays unverified in the absence of DNA. CDR3 length equals 17 residues. Germline values: CDR1 ENHRY, CDR2 SYGVKD. The CDR3 region is CAIGGQGIRGSRGEQYF.

This clonotype is large by frequency. This chain uses TRBV28 with TRBJ1-2; the TCRdb D gene call, TRBD1, has no DNA to confirm it. Germline lookup yields CDR1 MDHEN and CDR2 SYDVKM. This CDR3 comprises 15 residues. CDR3 residues: CASRTGTGLRYGYTF.

The chain links TRBV6-2 or TRBV6-3 to TRBJ1-2. CDR1 MNHEY and CDR2 SVGEGT come from the germline V gene. The CDR3 runs to 12 residues. The CDR3 region is CASSSRGGGYTF.

In terms of frequency, this clonotype is medium-sized. This chain connects TRBV5-4 to TRBJ1-1; TCRdb lists TRBD1, though no DNA is available to test this call. CDR1 is SGHNT, CDR2 YYREEE, per germline (reference sequence). The CDR3 is 16 residues long. The CDR3 sequence is CASSPGQGLIKTEAFF.

The rearrangement uses TRBV6-1 and TRBJ2-7. Germline V gives CDR1 MNHNS, CDR2 SASEGT. CDR3 length: 16 residues. The CDR3 is CASSGSWGSSSYEQYF.

According to its frequency, this clonotype is large. V usage is TRBV5-6 and J usage is TRBJ2-6; there is no DNA to check the TCRdb D call of TRBD1. The germline V gene has CDR1 SGHDT and CDR2 YYEEEE. CDR3 length: 15 amino acids. The CDR3 protein is CASSPGHVGANVLTF.

The gene calls are TRBV6-5 and TRBJ2-1; the D call of TRBD2 rests on TCRdb alone, since no DNA is present to check it. Germline CDR1 and CDR2: MNHEY and SVGAGI. The CDR3 consists of 15 residues. The chain's CDR3 is CASSYSSTWSGEQFF.